This T cell receptor beta chain is from a study of radiotherapy plus CTLA-4 blockade in lung cancer. Study-level points and caveats: Reported findings show early blood T cell clone dynamics, with interferon-beta, best predicted response.

Patients with chemo-refractory metastatic non-small-cell lung cancer received focal radiation plus CTLA-4 blockade with ipilimumab. In regard to this clone: The antigen remains undetermined.

Sequenced by immunoSEQ multiplex PCR; TCRdb stores in-frame clones only, minus some. This table has roughly 92,000 clones, approximately 84% appearing once. The CDR3 contains 13 residues. From germline, CDR1 is MDHEN and CDR2 SYDVKM. The trim removed 6 bases at V and 8 bases at J, leaving 6 bases unmatched. The chain employs TRBV28 and TRBJ1-2; 10 positions match TRBD1. The TCR originated in a human donor with non-small cell lung cancer who had a partial response to radiotherapy plus ipilimumab. The sample in question was peripheral blood, obtained from a patient treated with radiotherapy plus ipilimumab. This CDR3 reads CASSRQGARGYTF. The CDR3 bases are TGTGCCAGCAGCCGACAGGGGGCGAGGGGCTACACCTTC.